This T cell receptor beta chain was identified during a study of CD8 T cells in ankylosing spondylitis. General study findings and limits: Blood from ankylosing spondylitis patients appeared to carry a characteristic eight-variant TCR beta motif.

Per the germline V gene, CDR1 is SGHDT and CDR2 is YYEEEE. V shed 3 bases, J shed 7 bases, and the junction held 12 bases outside the gene matches. CDR3 length: 16 residues. Each CDR3 protein is one row after TCRdb ran MiXCR on the 5' RACE reads. The sample shows 200,000 to 300,000 distinct CDR3 sequences, roughly 8.6% of them seen only once. At least ten counts were recorded for this clonotype. Its antigen is currently unknown. This TCR derives from a male donor with ankylosing spondylitis or in good health (not recorded which). The sample taken for sequencing was blood, either unsorted or a sorted T cell fraction (not recorded which). The chain recombines TRBV5-6 with TRBJ2-1, with 8 bases matching TRBD1. The CDR3 DNA reads TGTGCCAGCAGCTCGTATAGGGACAGGTCTTTTAATGAGCAGTTCTTC. It encodes CASSSYRDRSFNEQFF.